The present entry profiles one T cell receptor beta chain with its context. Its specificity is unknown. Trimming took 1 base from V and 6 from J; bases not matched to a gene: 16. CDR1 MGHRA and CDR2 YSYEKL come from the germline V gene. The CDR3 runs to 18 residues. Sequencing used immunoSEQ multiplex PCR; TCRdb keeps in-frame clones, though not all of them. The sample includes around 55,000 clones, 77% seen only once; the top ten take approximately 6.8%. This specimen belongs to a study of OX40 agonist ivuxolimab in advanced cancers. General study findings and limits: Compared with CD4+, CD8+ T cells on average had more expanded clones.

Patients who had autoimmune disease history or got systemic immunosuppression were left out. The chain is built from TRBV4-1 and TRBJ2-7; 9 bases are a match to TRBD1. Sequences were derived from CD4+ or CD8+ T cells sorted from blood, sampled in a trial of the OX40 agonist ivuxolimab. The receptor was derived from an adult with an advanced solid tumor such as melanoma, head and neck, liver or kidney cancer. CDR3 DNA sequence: TGCGCCAGCAGCCAAGTTTTTCTTTTGGGACAGGGTAAGGGCGAGCAGTACTTC. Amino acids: CASSQVFLLGQGKGEQYF.